The T cell receptor beta chain under discussion was sequenced for a study of T cells in localized non-small cell lung cancer. Whole-study results and caveats: Uninvolved adjacent lung showed the highest T cell clonality, exceeding tumor. Adjacent lung tissue had a median 57 of the top 100 clones found in the tumor.

Concerning this clone: As yet, its antigen is unknown.

This CDR3 spans 15 amino acids. Germline CDR1 and CDR2: MNHNY and SVGAGI (reference sequence). The ends lost 2 bases at V and 2 bases at J; junction bases unmatched: 3. The method was immunoSEQ multiplex PCR; TCRdb's version includes in-frame clones alone and lacks a portion of them. The sample contains roughly 38,000 clones, about 88% of which appear only once. The sequenced sample was peripheral blood, obtained before any cancer treatment. The TCR originated in a woman aged 18 to 50 with stage III lung adenocarcinoma. The chain employs TRBV6-6 and TRBJ2-7; 10 bases agree with TRBD1. CDR3 nucleotide sequence: TGTGCCAGCAGTTACCTCGGGACAGGGGCCTACGAGCAGTACTTC. Protein product: CASSYLGTGAYEQYF.